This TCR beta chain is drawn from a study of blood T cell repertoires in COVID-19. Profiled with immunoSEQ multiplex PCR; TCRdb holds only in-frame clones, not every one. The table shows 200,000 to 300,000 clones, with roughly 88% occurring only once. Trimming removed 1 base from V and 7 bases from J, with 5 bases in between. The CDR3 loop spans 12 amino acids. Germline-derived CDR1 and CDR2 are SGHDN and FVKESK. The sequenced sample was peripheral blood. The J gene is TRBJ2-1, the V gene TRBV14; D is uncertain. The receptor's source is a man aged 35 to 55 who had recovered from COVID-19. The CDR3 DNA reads TGTGCCAGCAGCCAAGTAGCAAATGAGCAGTTCTTC. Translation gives CASSQVANEQFF.